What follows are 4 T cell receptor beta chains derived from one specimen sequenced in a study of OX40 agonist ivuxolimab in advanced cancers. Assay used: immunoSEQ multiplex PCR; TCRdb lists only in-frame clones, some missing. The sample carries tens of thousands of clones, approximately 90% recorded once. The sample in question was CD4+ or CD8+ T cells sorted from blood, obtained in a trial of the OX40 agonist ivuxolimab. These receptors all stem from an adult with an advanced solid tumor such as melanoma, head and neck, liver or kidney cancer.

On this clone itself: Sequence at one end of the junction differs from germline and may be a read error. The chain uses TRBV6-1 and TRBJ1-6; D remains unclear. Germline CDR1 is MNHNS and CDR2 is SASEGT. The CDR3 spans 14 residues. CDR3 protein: CASRPSKENSSLHF. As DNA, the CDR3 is TGTGCCAGCAGGCCATCTAAAGAAAATTCATCCCTCCACTTT.

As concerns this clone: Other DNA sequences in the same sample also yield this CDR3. The CDR3 spells CASSIQGGHTTDTQYF. The CDR3, as DNA: TGTGCCAGTAGTATTCAGGGGGGACATACCACAGATACGCAGTATTTT. This rearrangement joins TRBV19 to TRBJ2-3, with a weak D call TRBD1 (7 bases). This CDR3 has 16 amino acids. CDR1 is LNHDA, CDR2 SQIVND, per germline (reference sequence). V lost 3 bases and J lost 2, with 15 bases in between.

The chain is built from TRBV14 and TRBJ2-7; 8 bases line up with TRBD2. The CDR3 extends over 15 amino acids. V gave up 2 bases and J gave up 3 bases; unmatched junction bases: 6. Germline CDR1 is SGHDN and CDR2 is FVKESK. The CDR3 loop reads CASSQYPAGGYEQYF. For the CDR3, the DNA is TGTGCCAGCAGCCAATACCCGGCGGGAGGCTACGAGCAGTACTTC.

The CDR3 is CASSLGGSITAQYF. CDR3 sequence (DNA): TGTGCCAGCAGCTTAGGGGGATCCATAACGGCGCAGTATTTT. The chain combines TRBV7-9 with TRBJ2-3; D uncertain. Germline CDR1 and CDR2: SEHNR and FQNEAQ (reference sequence). Trimming took 1 base from V and 10 from J, leaving 15 bases between them. The CDR3 covers 14 residues.